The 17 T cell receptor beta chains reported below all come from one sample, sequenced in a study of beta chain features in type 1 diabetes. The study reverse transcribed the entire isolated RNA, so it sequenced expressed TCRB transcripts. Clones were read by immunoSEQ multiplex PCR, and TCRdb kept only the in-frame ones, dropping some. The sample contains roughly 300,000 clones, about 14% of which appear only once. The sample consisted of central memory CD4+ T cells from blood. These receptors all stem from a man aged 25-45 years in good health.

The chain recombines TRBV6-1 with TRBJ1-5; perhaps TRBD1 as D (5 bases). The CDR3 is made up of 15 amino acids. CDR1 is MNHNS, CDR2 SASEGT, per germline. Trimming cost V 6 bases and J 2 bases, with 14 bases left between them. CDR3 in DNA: TGTGCCAGCAGCCTAGTCCGGGACGGCAATCAGCCCCAGCATTTT. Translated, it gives CASSLVRDGNQPQHF.

Here the CDR3 reads CASSYSRGPGELFF. The CDR3 nucleotides are TGTGCCAGCAGTTACTCGAGAGGGCCTGGGGAGCTGTTTTTT. The J gene is TRBJ2-2, the V gene TRBV6-5; D may be TRBD2 (5 bases). Germline values: CDR1 MNHEY, CDR2 SVGAGI. Trimming removed 0 bases at V and 8 bases at J, with 10 bases between. The CDR3 has 14 residues.

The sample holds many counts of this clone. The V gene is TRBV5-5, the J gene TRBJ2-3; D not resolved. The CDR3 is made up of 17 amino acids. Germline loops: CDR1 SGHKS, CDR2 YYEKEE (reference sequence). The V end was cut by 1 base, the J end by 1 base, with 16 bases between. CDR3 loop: CASSLPTAQTRTDTQYF. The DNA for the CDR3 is TGTGCCAGCAGCTTGCCGACGGCACAGACCCGCACAGATACGCAGTATTTT.

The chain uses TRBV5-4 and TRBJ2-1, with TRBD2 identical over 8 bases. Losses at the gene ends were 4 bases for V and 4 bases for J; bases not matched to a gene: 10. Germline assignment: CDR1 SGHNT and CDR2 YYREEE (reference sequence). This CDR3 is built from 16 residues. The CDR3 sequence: CASSPGSGGVYNEQFF. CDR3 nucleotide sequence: TGTGCCAGCAGCCCCGGGAGCGGGGGTGTTTACAATGAGCAGTTCTTC.

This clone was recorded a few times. The CDR3 reads CASSYTGPRGEQYF. The CDR3 DNA is TGTGCCAGCAGTTACACCGGGCCCCGGGGCGAGCAGTACTTC. The chain carries TRBV6-5 and TRBJ2-7; maybe TRBD2 (5 bases). Germline CDR1 reads MNHEY; CDR2 reads SVGAGI. V was pared by 2 bases and J by 6 bases, with 14 bases between. This CDR3 is 14 amino acids long.

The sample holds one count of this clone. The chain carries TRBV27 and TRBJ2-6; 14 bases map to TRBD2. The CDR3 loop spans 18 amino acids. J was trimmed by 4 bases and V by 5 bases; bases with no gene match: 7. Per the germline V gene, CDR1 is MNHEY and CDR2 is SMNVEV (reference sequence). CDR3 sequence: CASSPLTSGRVGANVLTF. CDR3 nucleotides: TGTGCCAGCAGTCCCCTGACTAGCGGGAGGGTAGGGGCCAACGTCCTGACTTTC.

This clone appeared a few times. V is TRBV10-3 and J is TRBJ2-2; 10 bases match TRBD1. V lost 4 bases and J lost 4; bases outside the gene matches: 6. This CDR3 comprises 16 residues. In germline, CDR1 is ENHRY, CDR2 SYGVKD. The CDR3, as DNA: TGTGCCATCAGTGGCGGGACAGGGGTTGGCACCGGGGAGCTGTTTTTT. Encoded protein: CAISGGTGVGTGELFF.

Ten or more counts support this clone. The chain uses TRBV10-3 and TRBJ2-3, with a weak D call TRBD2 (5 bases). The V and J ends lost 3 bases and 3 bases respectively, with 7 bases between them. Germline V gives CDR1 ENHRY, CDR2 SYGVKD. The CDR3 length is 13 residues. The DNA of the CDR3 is TGTGCCATCAGTGAAGCGGTTACAGATACGCAGTATTTT. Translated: CAISEAVTDTQYF.

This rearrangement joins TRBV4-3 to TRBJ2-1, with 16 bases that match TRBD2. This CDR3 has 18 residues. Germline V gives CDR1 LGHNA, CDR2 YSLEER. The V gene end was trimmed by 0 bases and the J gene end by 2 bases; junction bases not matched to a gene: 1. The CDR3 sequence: CASSQEGLAGGPYNEQFF. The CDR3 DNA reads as TGCGCCAGCAGCCAAGAGGGACTAGCGGGAGGGCCCTACAATGAGCAGTTCTTC.

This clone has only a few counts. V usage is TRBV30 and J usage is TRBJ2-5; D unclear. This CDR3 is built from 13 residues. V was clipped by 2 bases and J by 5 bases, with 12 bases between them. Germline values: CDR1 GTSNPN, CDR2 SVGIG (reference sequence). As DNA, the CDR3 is TGTGCCTGGAGTCTGATACTGGGGGAGACCCAGTACTTC. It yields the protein CAWSLILGETQYF.

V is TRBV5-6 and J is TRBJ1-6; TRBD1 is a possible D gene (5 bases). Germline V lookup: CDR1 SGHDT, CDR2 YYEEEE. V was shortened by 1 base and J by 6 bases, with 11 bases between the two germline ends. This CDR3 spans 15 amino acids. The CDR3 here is CASSLRGMSNSPLHF. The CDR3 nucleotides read TGTGCCAGCAGCTTGAGGGGAATGAGTAATTCACCCCTCCACTTT.

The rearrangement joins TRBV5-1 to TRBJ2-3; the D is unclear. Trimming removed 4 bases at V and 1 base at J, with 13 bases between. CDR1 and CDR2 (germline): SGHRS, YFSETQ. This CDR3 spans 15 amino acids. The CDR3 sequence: CASSGDGLRTDTQYF. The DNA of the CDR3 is TGCGCCAGCAGCGGGGATGGTCTTCGCACAGATACGCAGTATTTT.

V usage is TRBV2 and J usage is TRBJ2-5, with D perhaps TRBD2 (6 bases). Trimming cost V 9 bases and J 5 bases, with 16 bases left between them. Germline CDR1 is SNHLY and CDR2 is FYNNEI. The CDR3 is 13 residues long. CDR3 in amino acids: CASIGGPGETQYF. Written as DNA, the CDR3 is TGTGCCAGTATTGGAGGGCCGGGTGAGACCCAGTACTTC.

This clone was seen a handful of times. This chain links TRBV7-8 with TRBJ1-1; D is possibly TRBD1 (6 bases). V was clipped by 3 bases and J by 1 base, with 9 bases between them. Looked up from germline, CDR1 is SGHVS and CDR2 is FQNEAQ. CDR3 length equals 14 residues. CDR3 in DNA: TGTGCCAGCAGCTTGGGACACCAGAACACTGAAGCTTTCTTT. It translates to CASSLGHQNTEAFF. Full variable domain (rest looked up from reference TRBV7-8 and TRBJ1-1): GAGVSQSPRYKVAKRGQDVALRCDPISGHVSLFWYQQALGQGPEFLTYFQNEAQLDKSGLPSDRFFAERPEGSVSTLKIQRTQQEDSAVYLCASSLGHQNTEAFFGQGTRLTVV.

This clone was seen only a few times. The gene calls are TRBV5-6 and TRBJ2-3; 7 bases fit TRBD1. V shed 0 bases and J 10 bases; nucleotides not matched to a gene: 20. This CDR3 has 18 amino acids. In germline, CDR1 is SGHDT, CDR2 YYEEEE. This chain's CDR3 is CASSLASDRVHPSLAQYF. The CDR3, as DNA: TGTGCCAGCAGCTTGGCCTCTGACAGGGTCCACCCGAGTTTGGCGCAGTATTTT.

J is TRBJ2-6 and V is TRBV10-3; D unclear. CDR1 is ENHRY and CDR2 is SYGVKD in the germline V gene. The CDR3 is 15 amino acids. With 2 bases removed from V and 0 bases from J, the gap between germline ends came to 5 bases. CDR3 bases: TGTGCCATCAGTGAGGGCCCCTCTGGGGCCAACGTCCTGACTTTC. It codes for CAISEGPSGANVLTF.

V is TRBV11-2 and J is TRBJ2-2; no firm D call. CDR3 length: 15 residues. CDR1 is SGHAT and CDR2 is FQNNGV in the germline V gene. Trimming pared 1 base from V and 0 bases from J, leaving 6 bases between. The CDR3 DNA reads TGTGCCAGCAGCTTAGGAGCCCCGAACACCGGGGAGCTGTTTTTT. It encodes CASSLGAPNTGELFF. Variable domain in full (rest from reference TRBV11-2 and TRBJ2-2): EAGVAQSPRYKIIEKRQSVAFWCNPISGHATLYWYQQILGQGPKLLIQFQNNGVVDDSQLPKDRFSAERLKGVDSTLKIQPAKLEDSAVYLCASSLGAPNTGELFFGEGSRLTVL.